The TCR beta chain described here comes from a study of human T cells and chemical hapten exposure. General study results and limits: Alopecia in the donors means their immune response may deviate from healthy people's.

Each cDNA molecule in the library carried unique molecular identifiers. TCRdb called the RACE reads again in MiXCR, with one record for every CDR3 protein. The sample holds some 170,000 distinct CDR3 sequences, 20% to 25% seen once. As concerns this clonotype: Antigen specificity is unknown.

V was clipped by 5 bases and J by 2 bases, with 14 bases between them. This CDR3 contains 14 residues. The germline CDR1 and CDR2 sequences are SQVTM and ANQGSEA. Time point defined: patch test 1, 2 weeks after DPC sensitization. The treatment is: therapeutic diphenylcyclopropenone sensitization with weekly scalp DPC. In every case, blood was obtained before the patch test was applied. The gene calls are TRBV29-1 and TRBJ2-3; D is uncertain. This sequence was found in a woman in her forties or fifties with alopecia areata. Some clones in this sample may be carry-over from other donors' samples. Sequenced here: whole blood, sampled in connection with sensitization to the hapten diphenylcyclopropenone (DPC). CDR3 sequence reads: CSVQNVSYTDTQYF. The CDR3, as DNA: TGCAGCGTTCAGAATGTCTCCTACACAGATACGCAGTATTTT.